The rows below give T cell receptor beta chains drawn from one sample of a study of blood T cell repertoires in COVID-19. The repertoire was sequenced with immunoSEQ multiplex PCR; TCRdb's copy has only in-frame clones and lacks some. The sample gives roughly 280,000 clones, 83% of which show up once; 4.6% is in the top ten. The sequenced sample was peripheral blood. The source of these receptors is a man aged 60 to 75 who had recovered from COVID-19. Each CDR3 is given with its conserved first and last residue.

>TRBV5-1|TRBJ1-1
CASSQTLGANTEAFF
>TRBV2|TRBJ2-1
CASSTDRSSYNEQFF
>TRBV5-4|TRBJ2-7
CASSFGGRREQYF
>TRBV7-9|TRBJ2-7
CASSPSGYEQYF
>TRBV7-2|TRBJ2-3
CASSFSPGGRRDTQYF
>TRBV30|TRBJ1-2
CAWSNTGASGYTF
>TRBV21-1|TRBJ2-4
CASSTESRDRGDLAKNIQYF
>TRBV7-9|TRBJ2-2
CASSLVKVELNTGELFF
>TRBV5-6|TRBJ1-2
CASSRDTNYGYTF
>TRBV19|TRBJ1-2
CASSISSNNYGYTF
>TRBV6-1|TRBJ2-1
CASSEGGPGTAYNEQFF
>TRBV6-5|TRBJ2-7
CASSYLDKTYEQYF
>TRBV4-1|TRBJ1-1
CASSHRSMPTEAFF